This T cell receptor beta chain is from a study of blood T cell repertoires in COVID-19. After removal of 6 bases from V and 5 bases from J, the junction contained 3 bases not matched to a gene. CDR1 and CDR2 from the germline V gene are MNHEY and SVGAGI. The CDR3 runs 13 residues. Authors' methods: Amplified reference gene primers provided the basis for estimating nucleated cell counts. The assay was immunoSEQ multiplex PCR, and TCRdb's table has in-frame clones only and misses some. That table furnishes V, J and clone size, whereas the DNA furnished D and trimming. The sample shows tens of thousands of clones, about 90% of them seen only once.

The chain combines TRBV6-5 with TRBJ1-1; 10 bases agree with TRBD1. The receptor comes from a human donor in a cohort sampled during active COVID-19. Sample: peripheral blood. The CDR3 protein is CASRRQGATEAFF. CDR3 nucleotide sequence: TGTGCCAGCAGACGACAGGGGGCGACTGAAGCTTTCTTT.